This TCR beta chain was observed in a study of vaccination and CD4 T cells after COVID-19 (dated by TCRdb to the early 2020s). About the investigation overall: Convalescent patients had a positive SARS-CoV-2 result on nasal swab PCR, and of these patients, under ten had mild disease and one had severe disease. Six males and four females were included in the convalescent cohort, with two Hispanic individuals, seven Caucasians, two Asians and one multiracial person represented. Overlapping spike peptide pools from SARS-CoV-2 and from the common cold coronaviruses HCoV-NL63, HCoV-OC43 and HCoV-229E were used as culture stimuli. As controls, cultures received a CEFX viral epitope pool (the positive control), an HIV-1 Nef peptide pool (the negative control), or no peptide at all. Post-COVID blood samples from convalescent patients were collected a median of about 110 days after diagnosis, with a range of roughly 30 to 170 days. Post-vaccine blood samples were obtained a median of around 67 days after the second vaccine dose, with a range of roughly 13 to 250 days. In approximately ten COVID-19 convalescent patients and a few infection-naive healthy vaccine recipients, the spike-specific CD4+ TCR repertoire before mRNA vaccination was compared with the repertoire after mRNA vaccination. Two doses of either the Pfizer-BioNTech BNT162b2 vaccine (n=8) or the Moderna mRNA-1273 vaccine (n=2) were administered to participants.

A note on this clonotype: This clone's antigen is unknown. It has no much larger one-base neighbor in the sample; base qualities were not kept.

The treatment or condition tag for this specimen amounts to: approximately nine-day PBMC culture with coronavirus spike peptide pools or control peptides (ViraFEST assay). The study used the ViraFEST assay, which expanded antigen-specific T cells with peptide pools and then identified expanded clonotypes by TCR sequencing. The positive SARS-CoV-2 PCR tests of the convalescent patients were dated from March to December 2020, before the Alpha, Beta and Delta variants emerged in the United States. Each well held 1.5 million to 2.5 million PBMCs cultured with roughly 10 ug/ml peptide pools in IMDM containing roughly 5% human AB serum and 10 IU/ml IL-2. Half of the culture medium was replaced with fresh IL-2-containing medium on days 3 and 7. Once the cells had been in culture for 10 days, the EasySep CD4+ T cell isolation kit was used to isolate CD4+ T cells by negative selection. Ficoll-Paque Plus gradient centrifugation was used to isolate PBMCs from whole blood, and the isolated PBMCs were then either used fresh or cryopreserved at -140C. In general, triplicate wells were set up for every culture condition.

Inclusive of the bounding cysteine and phenylalanine, the CDR3 is 17 residues long. The read is trimmed to its CDR3 DNA, 51 bases read in frame from base 1. The germline V gene gives CDR1 as SQVTM and CDR2 as ANQGSEA. V is cut by 0 bases and J by 9 bases, and the space between the germline ends is 26 bases. Preparation of the library involved PCR. TCR sequencing of DNA from cultured CD4+ T cells used the Oncomine TCR Beta short-read assay at the Johns Hopkins FTIC core. Genomic DNA was extracted from the cultured CD4+ T cells with the QIAamp micro DNA kit. Oncomine TCR Beta libraries made from cultured CD4+ T cells were pooled using unique dual indexes and sequenced on an Illumina iSeq 100. In the original analysis: Non-productive sequences were removed, and CDR3s not starting with C, not ending with F or W, or shorter than 7 amino acids were discarded. Antigen-specific clonotypes were identified using the MANAFEST web application through comparison of peptide-stimulated wells with reference and other culture wells. For a clone to be called positive, the clone needed an FDR below 0.05, an odds ratio above 5, and a productive frequency above 0.1% in at least two of three replicate wells. A clonotype counted as cross-reactive if it showed significant expansion both in the SARS-CoV-2 spike wells and in at least one common cold coronavirus spike condition. CDR3 homology was assessed with Levenshtein distances (stringdist) and unrooted phylogenetic trees (ape) in R version 3.6.1. In-frame beta chains were kept once TCRdb had trimmed the public reads at Q25 with fastp and called clones with MiXCR. For every CDR3 protein sequence, its rows merge into one entry that carries the most common genes and DNA. The V and J calls and clone size are TCRdb's, not the authors'. Counted in this sample were more than 12,000 distinct CDR3 sequences; around a third of them appeared once. The ten largest account for roughly a third of the sample.

General findings and caveats noted by the study authors: The median number of SARS-CoV-2-reactive clonotypes rose from 20 to 25 after infection to a few dozen after vaccination, but the change was not significant. In convalescent patients, a median 86.3% of post-vaccine SARS-CoV-2-reactive clones were detected only after vaccination, suggesting vaccine-specific priming. The number of convalescent patients in the study was relatively small, and the study did not examine early timepoints following natural infection. Nearly all vaccine-specific clones in convalescent patients (304 of 307) were mono-reactive for SARS-CoV-2 spike rather than cross-reactive with common cold coronaviruses.

The sample was cultured CD4+ T cells from blood. Here the chain combines TRBV29-1 and TRBJ2-5; the D segment could be TRBD1, given 7 matching bases. The sequence came from a human donor with COVID-19. This receptor has the CDR3 CSVEERGTGQGVWAQYF. The nucleotides are TGCAGCGTTGAAGAGCGTGGGACTGGTCAGGGGGTTTGGGCCCAGTACTTC.